Listed below are T cell receptor beta chains from one sample, sequenced in a study of blood T cell repertoires in COVID-19. Measured with immunoSEQ multiplex PCR; TCRdb has only the in-frame clones, and not every one. The sample lists 60,000 to 95,000 clones; about 74% were seen once. The sequenced material came from peripheral blood. All receptors derive from a human donor with acute or convalescent COVID-19. The donor label of this sample is uncertain. CDR3s include the opening cysteine and the closing phenylalanine or tryptophan. Each record gives: clone size, J gene, D gene, V gene, CDR3 protein, CDR3 DNA. A D gene is named only where the DNA matches it firmly. Clone size is given for some rows only: seen once, a few or many times, or a class if the clone is expanded.

>once|TRBJ2-7|TRBD2|TRBV19
CASSQTSDSYEQYF
TGTGCCAGTAGCCAAACTAGCGACTCCTACGAGCAGTACTTC
>-|TRBJ1-1|TRBD1|TRBV6-5
CASSGQGHTEAFF
TGTGCCAGCAGCGGACAGGGGCACACTGAAGCTTTCTTT
>few|TRBJ1-2|TRBD1|TRBV28
CASSLAGFSFGDRGRMDNYGYTF
TGTGCCAGCAGTTTAGCAGGTTTCTCGTTTGGGGACAGGGGGCGTATGGATAACTATGGCTACACCTTC
>-|TRBJ1-1|-|TRBV7-8
CASSLDRNTEAFF
TGTGCCAGCAGCTTAGATAGGAACACTGAAGCTTTCTTT
>-|TRBJ2-7|-|TRBV18
CASSTSPSSYEQYF
TGTGCCAGCTCAACCTCTCCCAGCTCCTACGAGCAGTACTTC
>-|TRBJ1-2|-|TRBV7-2
CASSFGGANYGYTF
TGTGCCAGCAGCTTTGGGGGGGCTAACTATGGCTACACCTTC
>-|TRBJ2-2|TRBD2|TRBV7-9
CASSLGTSSVGELFF
TGTGCCAGCAGCCTCGGGACTAGCTCGGTCGGGGAGCTGTTTTTT
>-|TRBJ1-5|TRBD1|TRBV28
CASNYRDRVNQPQHF
TGTGCCAGCAATTACCGGGACAGGGTAAATCAGCCCCAGCATTTT
>-|TRBJ2-7|-|TRBV15
CATSRSDSYEQYF
TGTGCCACCAGCAGATCTGACAGCTACGAGCAGTACTTC
>-|TRBJ2-5|TRBD2|TRBV11-2
CASSFLAGGAGETQYF
TGTGCCAGCAGCTTTCTAGCGGGGGGCGCAGGAGAGACCCAGTACTTC
>-|TRBJ2-3|TRBD1|TRBV10-1
CASSRTGGSDTQYF
TGCGCCAGCAGCAGGACAGGGGGTTCAGATACGCAGTATTTT
>-|TRBJ1-2|TRBD1|TRBV10-3
CAILRGNRGEDGYTF
TGTGCCATCCTCAGGGGGAACAGGGGAGAAGATGGCTACACCTTC
>-|TRBJ1-5|-|TRBV29-1
CSAAHGSLQPQHF
TGCAGCGCTGCGCACGGTTCGCTCCAGCCCCAGCATTTT
>-|TRBJ2-2|-|TRBV7-3
CASGTGLPTGELFF
TGTGCCAGCGGGACTGGACTACCCACCGGGGAGCTGTTTTTT
>-|TRBJ2-2|-|TRBV11-3
CASSPNSPAGTGELFF
TGTGCCAGCAGCCCCAACAGCCCCGCGGGGACCGGGGAGCTGTTTTTT
>-|TRBJ2-5|-|TRBV6-5
CASTLDGLETQYF
TGTGCCAGCACCCTGGACGGACTAGAGACCCAGTACTTC
>-|TRBJ2-5|-|TRBV6-5
CASRRSPQETQYF
TGTGCCAGCAGGAGAAGTCCCCAAGAGACCCAGTACTTC
>-|TRBJ2-3|-|TRBV19
CASSLGVSTDTQYF
TGTGCCAGTAGCCTAGGGGTTAGCACAGATACGCAGTATTTT
>-|TRBJ1-4|-|TRBV19
CATGSRYNEKLFF
TGTGCCACAGGCTCACGCTATAATGAAAAACTGTTTTTT
>-|TRBJ2-7|-|TRBV15
CATSRGRGLSSYEQYF
TGTGCCACCAGCAGAGGACGGGGACTGAGCTCCTACGAGCAGTACTTC
>few|TRBJ1-2|-|TRBV5-4
CASSVRLGGYTF
TGTGCCAGCAGCGTCAGACTTGGAGGCTACACCTTC
>-|TRBJ2-1|TRBD2|TRBV6-6
CASSYPGTSRSEQFF
TGTGCCAGCAGTTACCCCGGGACTAGCAGGAGTGAGCAGTTCTTC
>once|TRBJ1-6|-|TRBV4-3
CASSQEAGAGSPLHF
TGCGCCAGCAGCCAAGAGGCAGGGGCGGGTTCACCCCTCCACTTT
>few|TRBJ1-6|TRBD1|TRBV5-5
CASSPQTGGNSPLHF
TGTGCCAGCAGCCCGCAGACAGGGGGCAATTCACCCCTCCACTTT
>-|TRBJ1-2|TRBD1|TRBV2
CASSRQGAAYGYTF
TGTGCCAGCAGTCGACAGGGGGCAGCCTATGGCTACACCTTC
>-|TRBJ2-1|TRBD2|TRBV7-2
CASTPSPLPSGAQEQFF
TGTGCCAGCACCCCATCGCCGCTACCTAGCGGGGCACAGGAGCAGTTCTTC
>few|TRBJ2-3|TRBD1|TRBV2
CASRLRDRGSSDTQYF
TGTGCCAGCAGATTGCGGGACAGGGGGTCCTCAGATACGCAGTATTTT
>-|TRBJ2-2|TRBD2|TRBV5-1
CASRFRSGDTGELFF
TGCGCCAGCAGGTTCCGTAGCGGGGACACCGGGGAGCTGTTTTTT
>-|TRBJ2-5|TRBD2|TRBV5-1
CASRTDFSGSGKTQYF
TGCGCCAGCAGGACTGACTTTAGCGGGAGTGGGAAGACCCAGTACTTC
>-|TRBJ1-5|-|TRBV29-1
CSVGEGGQPQHF
TGCAGCGTGGGGGAGGGTGGGCAGCCCCAGCATTTT
>-|TRBJ2-2|TRBD2|TRBV4-1
CASSQGAGGPSDTGELFF
TGCGCCAGCAGCCAAGGGGCGGGAGGGCCCTCGGACACCGGGGAGCTGTTTTTT
>-|TRBJ1-2|-|TRBV5-4
CASSLDSNYGYTF
TGTGCCAGCAGCTTGGACAGTAACTATGGCTACACCTTC
>once|TRBJ2-7|TRBD2|TRBV30
CAWRSGRAYEQYF
TGTGCCTGGAGGAGCGGGAGAGCGTACGAGCAGTACTTC
>-|TRBJ2-5|-|TRBV18
CASSPLETEETQYF
TGTGCCAGCTCTCCTCTAGAGACCGAAGAGACCCAGTACTTC
>-|TRBJ2-2|TRBD2|TRBV6-4
CASSREANTGELFF
TGTGCCAGCTCCCGGGAGGCGAACACCGGGGAGCTGTTTTTT
>-|TRBJ2-2|TRBD1|TRBV14
CASSQLTGGRTGELFF
TGTGCCAGCAGCCAGCTCACAGGGGGGAGGACCGGGGAGCTGTTTTTT
>once|TRBJ1-1|TRBD1|TRBV4-2
CASSLPTGSQTEAFF
TGTGCCAGCAGCCTTCCGACAGGGTCTCAAACTGAAGCTTTCTTT
>-|TRBJ1-6|-|TRBV5-4
CASSLGQGQNSPLHF
TGTGCCAGCAGCCTGGGACAAGGCCAGAATTCACCCCTCCACTTT
>-|TRBJ2-1|-|TRBV25-1
CASSPDGHAYNEQFF
TGTGCCAGCAGTCCTGATGGCCACGCCTACAATGAGCAGTTCTTC
>-|TRBJ1-6|-|TRBV27
CASNRSGPRSSYNSPLHF
TGTGCCAGCAATCGATCGGGTCCCCGAAGCTCCTATAATTCACCCCTCCACTTT